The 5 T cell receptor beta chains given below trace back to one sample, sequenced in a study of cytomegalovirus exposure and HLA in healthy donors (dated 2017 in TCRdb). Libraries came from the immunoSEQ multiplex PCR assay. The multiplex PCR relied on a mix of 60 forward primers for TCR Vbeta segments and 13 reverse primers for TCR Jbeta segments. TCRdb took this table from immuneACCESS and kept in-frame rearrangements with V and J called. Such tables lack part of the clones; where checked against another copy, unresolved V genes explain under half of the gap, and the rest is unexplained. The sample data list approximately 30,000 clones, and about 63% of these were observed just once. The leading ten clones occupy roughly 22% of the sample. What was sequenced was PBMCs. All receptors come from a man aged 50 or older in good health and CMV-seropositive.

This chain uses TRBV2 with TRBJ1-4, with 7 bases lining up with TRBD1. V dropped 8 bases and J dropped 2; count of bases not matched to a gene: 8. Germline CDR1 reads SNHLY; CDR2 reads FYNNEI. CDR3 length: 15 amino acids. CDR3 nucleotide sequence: TGTGCCAGCTTGTCCGACAGGGCCACTAATGAAAAACTGTTTTTT. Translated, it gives CASLSDRATNEKLFF.

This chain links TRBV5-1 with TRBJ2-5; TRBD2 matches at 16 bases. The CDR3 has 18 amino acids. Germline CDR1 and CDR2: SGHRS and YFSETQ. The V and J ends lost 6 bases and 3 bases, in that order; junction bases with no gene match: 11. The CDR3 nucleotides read TGCGCCAGCACCTCCGGGACTAGCGGGAGGGCCGAAGAAGAGACCCAGTACTTC. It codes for CASTSGTSGRAEEETQYF. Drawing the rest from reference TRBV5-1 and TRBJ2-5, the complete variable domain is KAGVTQTPRYLIKTRGQQVTLSCSPISGHRSVSWYQQTPGQGLQFLFEYFSETQRNKGNFPGRFSGRQFSNSRSEMNVSTLELGDSALYLCASTSGTSGRAEEETQYFGPGTRLLVL.

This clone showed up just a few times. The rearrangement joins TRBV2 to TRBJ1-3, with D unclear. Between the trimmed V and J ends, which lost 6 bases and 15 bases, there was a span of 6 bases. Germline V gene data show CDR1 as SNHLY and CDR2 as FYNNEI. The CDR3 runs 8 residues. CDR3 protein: CASSSGYF. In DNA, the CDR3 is TGTGCCAGCAGCTCCGGATATTTT.

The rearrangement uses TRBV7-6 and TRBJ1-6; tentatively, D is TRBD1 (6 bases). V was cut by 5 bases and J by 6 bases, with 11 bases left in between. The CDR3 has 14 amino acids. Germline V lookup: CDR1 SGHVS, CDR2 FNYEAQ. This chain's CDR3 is CASSPRGSNSPLHF. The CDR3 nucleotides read TGTGCCAGCAGCCCCAGGGGCAGTAATTCACCCCTCCACTTT.

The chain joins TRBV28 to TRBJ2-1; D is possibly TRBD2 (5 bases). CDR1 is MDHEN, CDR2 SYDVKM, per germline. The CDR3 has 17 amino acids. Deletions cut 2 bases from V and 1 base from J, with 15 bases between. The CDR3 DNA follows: TGTGCCAGCAGTTTAGACCGGTGGGAGTTATCCTACAATGAGCAGTTCTTC. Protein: CASSLDRWELSYNEQFF.